This entry is about one T cell receptor (beta chain). Authors' analysis steps: It was from reference gene primer amplification that nucleated cell counts were estimated. The assay was immunoSEQ multiplex PCR, and TCRdb's table has in-frame clones only and misses some. For V, J and clone size, that table is used; D and trimming come from the DNA. Among about 87,000 clones listed, around 90% were seen once. This record comes from a study of blood T cell repertoires in COVID-19. Study summary: COVID-19 samples, acute and convalescent, were from the United States, Italy and Spain. T cells, B-cell-depleted T cells, or PBMCs supplied cDNA or gDNA.

CDR1 and CDR2 (germline): SGHVS, FQNEAQ. This CDR3 is built from 15 residues. The V segment lost 2 bases and the J segment 1 base; nucleotides outside the gene matches: 0. The sequenced sample consisted of peripheral blood. The sequence was collected from a man aged 35 to 55 with acute or convalescent COVID-19. This rearrangement joins TRBV7-8 to TRBJ2-2; 8 positions agree with TRBD2. CDR3 sequence: CASSLSGGNTGELFF. DNA for the CDR3: TGTGCCAGCAGCTTAAGCGGGGGGAACACCGGGGAGCTGTTTTTT.